This T cell receptor beta chain derives from a study of shared clonotypes between healthy human individuals. Study information: With ages of 18 to 49, the donors were a couple of women and a few men. Study outcomes and limitations: Some clonotypes were shared by all four sorted-subset donors, while others were not shared. The non-shared ones had lower generation probabilities than the shared ones.

Donors comprised only Caucasian adults living in Nashville, Tennessee. The V gene end was trimmed by 2 bases and the J gene end by 3 bases; junction bases not matched to a gene: 4. Germline CDR1 and CDR2: SNHLY and FYNNEI. The CDR3 spans 15 residues. The genomic DNA of each subset was split evenly across several immunoSEQ plates. Only in-frame clones appear in the TCRdb table, and some are missing; sequencing was by immunoSEQ multiplex PCR. Of about 980,000 clones listed, about three quarters are singletons. About this clone itself: As yet, its antigen is unknown.

V and J are TRBV2 and TRBJ2-7; TRBD1 matches at 10 bases. The sequenced sample was memory CD4+ T cells sorted from blood. The subset here: CD45RA-negative fraction. This receptor was obtained from a man between 18 and 29 years old in good health. The CDR3, as DNA: TGTGCCAGCAGTGAATCGGGACAGGGGCGCTACGAGCAGTACTTC. It specifies CASSESGQGRYEQYF.